The entry below describes one T cell receptor beta chain. The antigen remains unidentified. Time point specified: baseline pretreatment blood. Regarding treatment: 15 Gy SBRT to primary tumor, nephrectomy 4 weeks later. Assay: immunoSEQ multiplex PCR; the TCRdb copy retains only in-frame clones and omits some. Of 150,000 or so clones detected, roughly 88% appear once; the ten largest clones hold about 12%. The data belong to a study of radiation and T cells in renal cell carcinoma. Study-wide background: Nephrectomy followed 15 Gy stereotactic body radiation by 4 weeks.

Germline values: CDR1 SNHLY, CDR2 FYNNEI. CDR3 length: 14 residues. The V and J ends lost 4 bases and 10 bases respectively, with 14 bases between them. Study-level results: Top tumor clonotypes rose in blood 2 weeks post-radiation, then contracted. Pretreatment tumor biopsies were lacking, so baseline clonotypes are unknown.

The receptor's source is a woman between 45 and 65 years old with renal cell carcinoma. V and J are TRBV2 and TRBJ1-6, with D possibly matching TRBD1 (6 bases). The source was blood, collected from a patient whose treatment included radiotherapy and nephrectomy. Here the CDR3 DNA reads TGTGCCAGCAGTGTCACACAGGGTGGGTCACCCCTCCACTTT. This codes for CASSVTQGGSPLHF.